These 10 T cell receptor beta chains were sequenced from one sample in a study of T-cell reconstitution after alpha-beta-depleted transplantation in children. As it was prepared, the TCRbeta library received unique molecular identifiers. From the PCR reads, TCRdb called clonotypes with MiXCR, one entry per CDR3 protein. There are some 290,000 distinct CDR3 sequences in the sample; around 25% occur only once, and 10% to 11% lies in the top ten. The starting material was PBMCs, mostly from graft donor cells, obtained 180 days after TCRalphabeta/CD19-depleted stem cell transplant. Receptor source: a male patient younger than 18 who had a stem cell transplant for acute lymphoblastic leukemia, so the T cells may come from the graft donor.

At least ten counts were recorded for this clonotype. The rearrangement uses TRBV12-3 or TRBV12-4 and TRBJ1-6; D remains unclear. CDR3 length equals 11 residues. V was cut by 5 bases and J by 12 bases, with 8 bases left in between. CDR3 nucleotide sequence: TGTGCCAGCAGTCGACGGAGACCCCTCCACTTT. It codes for CASSRRRPLHF.

The genes are TRBV20-1 and TRBJ2-7; D gene uncertain. The germline V and J ends were trimmed by 2 bases and 3 bases, with 11 bases remaining between them. The V gene's germline CDR1 is DFQATT and CDR2 SNEGSKA (reference sequence). CDR3 length: 13 residues. CDR3 in DNA: TGCAGTGCTAGAACCGGGCCCCGCTACGAGCAGTACTTC. This translates into CSARTGPRYEQYF.

The chain recombines TRBV7-3 with TRBJ2-1; no reliable D call. This CDR3 has 14 residues. CDR1 is SGHTA and CDR2 is FQGTGA in the germline V gene. V gave up 5 bases and J gave up 3 bases, with 11 bases separating them. The CDR3 DNA sequence: TGTGCCAGCAGCGCTACAGAGAACTACAATGAGCAGTTCTTC. Its protein product is CASSATENYNEQFF.

This clonotype showed up just a few times. The CDR3 coding sequence is TGCAGTGCTGGCGTAGGTACTAACGAGCAGTACTTC. It translates to CSAGVGTNEQYF. The chain has TRBV20-1 and TRBJ2-7; D is ambiguous. Germline values: CDR1 DFQATT, CDR2 SNEGSKA (reference sequence). V lost 5 bases and J lost 5, with 13 bases in between. The CDR3 is made up of 12 amino acids.

A few counts support this clonotype. V usage is TRBV24-1 and J usage is TRBJ2-3; 9 nucleotides agree with TRBD1. Germline V gene lookup returns CDR1 KGHDR and CDR2 SFDVKD. The CDR3 is 15 residues long. The J segment lost 8 bases and the V segment lost 5 bases, leaving 10 bases of the junction unmatched. The DNA of the CDR3 is TGTGCCACCAGTGCCAGGGACAGGGAAGCAGGTACGCAGTATTTT. Its translation is CATSARDREAGTQYF.

The chain joins TRBV20-1 to TRBJ1-2; no firm D call. CDR1 and CDR2 (germline): DFQATT, SNEGSKA (reference sequence). V lost 8 bases and J lost 7, with 14 bases in between. This CDR3 comprises 11 residues. The CDR3 sequence: CSSINNGGYTF. The CDR3 nucleotides are TGCAGTTCCATTAACAACGGTGGCTACACCTTC.

The chain employs TRBV19 and TRBJ2-1; no clear D gene. Trimming removed 0 bases at V and 10 bases at J, with 4 bases between. Germline CDR1 LNHDA, CDR2 SQIVND (reference sequence). The CDR3 consists of 11 residues. CDR3 DNA sequence: TGTGCCAGTAGTATAGAGGGCGAGCAGTTCTTC. This encodes CASSIEGEQFF.

This clonotype was seen only a few times. The chain has TRBV6-1 and TRBJ2-5, with TRBD2 matching 7 bases. Germline V lookup: CDR1 MNHNS, CDR2 SASEGT. The CDR3 has 17 amino acids. J lost 5 bases, V lost 6 bases, and 18 bases had no gene match. In nucleotides, the CDR3 is TGTGCCAGCAGGAACGATGCCATGGGAGGGTTATTCGAGACCCAGTACTTC. Encoded protein: CASRNDAMGGLFETQYF.

The rearrangement uses TRBV29-1 and TRBJ2-1; D perhaps matches TRBD2 (6 bases). This CDR3 is 16 amino acids long. The germline V and J ends were trimmed by 6 bases and 7 bases, with 25 bases remaining between them. CDR1 and CDR2 (germline): SQVTM, ANQGSEA. Here the CDR3 reads CSVEGRDDAVLNEQFF. The DNA for the CDR3 is TGCAGCGTGGAGGGCCGGGACGACGCGGTACTAAATGAGCAGTTCTTC.

The chain links TRBV4-1 to TRBJ1-4; 9 nucleotides match TRBD1. Germline CDR1 and CDR2: MGHRA and YSYEKL. The CDR3 has 15 amino acids. With V trimmed by 5 bases and J by 4 bases, 5 bases remained unmatched. CDR3 sequence (DNA): TGCGCCAGCAGCTTTACAGGGGGCTTTAATGAAAAACTGTTTTTT. Translation: CASSFTGGFNEKLFF.